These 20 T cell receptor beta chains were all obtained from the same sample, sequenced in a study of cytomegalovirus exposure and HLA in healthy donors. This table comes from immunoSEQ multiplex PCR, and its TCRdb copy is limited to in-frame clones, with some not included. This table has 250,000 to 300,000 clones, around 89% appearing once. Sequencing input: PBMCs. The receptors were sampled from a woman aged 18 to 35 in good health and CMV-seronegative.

In DNA, the CDR3 is TGCGCCAGCAGCCCGGGACTAGCGGGCCTGTTCTTC. The encoded protein is CASSPGLAGLFF. The chain is built from TRBV4-1 and TRBJ2-1; 12 nucleotides align to TRBD2. The V gene's germline CDR1 is MGHRA and CDR2 YSYEKL. The CDR3 loop spans 12 amino acids. Losses at the gene ends were 4 bases for V and 15 bases for J; bases not matched to a gene: 4.

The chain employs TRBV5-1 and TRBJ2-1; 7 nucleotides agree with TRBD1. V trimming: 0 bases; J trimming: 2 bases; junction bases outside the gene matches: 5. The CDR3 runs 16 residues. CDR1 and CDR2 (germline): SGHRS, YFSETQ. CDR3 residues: CASSLVVGQAYNEQFF. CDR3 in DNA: TGCGCCAGCAGCTTGGTCGTCGGACAGGCCTACAATGAGCAGTTCTTC.

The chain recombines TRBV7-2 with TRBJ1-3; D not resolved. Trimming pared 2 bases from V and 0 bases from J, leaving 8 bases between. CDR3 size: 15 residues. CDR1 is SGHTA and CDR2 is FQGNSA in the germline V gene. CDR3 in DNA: TGTGCCAGCAGCTTACTAGCCTCCTCTGGAAACACCATATATTTT. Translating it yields CASSLLASSGNTIYF.

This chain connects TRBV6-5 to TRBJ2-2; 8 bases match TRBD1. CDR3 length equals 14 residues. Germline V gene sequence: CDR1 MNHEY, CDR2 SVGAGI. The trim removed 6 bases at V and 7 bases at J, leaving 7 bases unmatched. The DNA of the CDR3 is TGTGCCAGCAGGAGACAGGGGCCCGTCGGGGAGCTGTTTTTT. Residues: CASRRQGPVGELFF.

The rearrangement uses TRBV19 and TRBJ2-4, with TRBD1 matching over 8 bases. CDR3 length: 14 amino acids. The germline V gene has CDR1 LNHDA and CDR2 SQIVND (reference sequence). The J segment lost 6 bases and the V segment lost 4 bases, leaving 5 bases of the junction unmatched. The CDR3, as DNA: TGTGCCAGTAGTAGGACAGGGCAGATAAACATTCAGTACTTC. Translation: CASSRTGQINIQYF.

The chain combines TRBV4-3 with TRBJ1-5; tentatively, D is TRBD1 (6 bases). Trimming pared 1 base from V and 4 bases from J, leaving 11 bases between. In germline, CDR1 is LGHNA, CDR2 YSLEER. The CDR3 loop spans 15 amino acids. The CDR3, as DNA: TGCGCCAGCAGCCAAGGGAGGGGGGGGAATCAGCCCCAGCATTTT. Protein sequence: CASSQGRGGNQPQHF.

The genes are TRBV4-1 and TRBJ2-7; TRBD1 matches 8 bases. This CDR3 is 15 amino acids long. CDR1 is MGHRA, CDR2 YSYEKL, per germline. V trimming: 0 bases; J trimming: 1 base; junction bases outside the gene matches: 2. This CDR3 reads CASSQDQGASYEQYF. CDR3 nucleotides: TGCGCCAGCAGCCAAGATCAGGGGGCATCCTACGAGCAGTACTTC.

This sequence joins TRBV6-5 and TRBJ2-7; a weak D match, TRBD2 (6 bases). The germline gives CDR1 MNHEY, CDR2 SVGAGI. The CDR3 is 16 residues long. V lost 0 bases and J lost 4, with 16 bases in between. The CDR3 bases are TGTGCCAGCAGTTACTCGGGGCTAGCGCCCATTTACGAGCAGTACTTC. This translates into CASSYSGLAPIYEQYF.

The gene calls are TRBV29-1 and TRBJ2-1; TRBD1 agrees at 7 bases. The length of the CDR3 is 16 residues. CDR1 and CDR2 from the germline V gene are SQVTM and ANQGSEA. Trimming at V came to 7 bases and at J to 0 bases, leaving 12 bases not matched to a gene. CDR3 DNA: TGCAGCGGGTTCCGGGACAGCAAAGACTCCTACAATGAGCAGTTCTTC. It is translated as CSGFRDSKDSYNEQFF.

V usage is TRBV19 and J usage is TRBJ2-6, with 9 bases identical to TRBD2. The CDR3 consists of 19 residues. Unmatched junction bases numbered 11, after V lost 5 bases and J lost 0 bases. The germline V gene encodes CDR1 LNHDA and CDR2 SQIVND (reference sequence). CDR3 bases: TGTGCCAGTAGTCCCGTGATTAGCGGGGGCCTCTCTGGGGCCAACGTCCTGACTTTC. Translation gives CASSPVISGGLSGANVLTF.

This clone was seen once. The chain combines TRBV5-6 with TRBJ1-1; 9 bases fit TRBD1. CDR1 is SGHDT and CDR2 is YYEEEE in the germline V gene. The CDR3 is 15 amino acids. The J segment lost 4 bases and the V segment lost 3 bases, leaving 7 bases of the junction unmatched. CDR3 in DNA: TGTGCCAGCAGCTCATCCGGGACAGGGATCACTGAAGCTTTCTTT. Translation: CASSSSGTGITEAFF.

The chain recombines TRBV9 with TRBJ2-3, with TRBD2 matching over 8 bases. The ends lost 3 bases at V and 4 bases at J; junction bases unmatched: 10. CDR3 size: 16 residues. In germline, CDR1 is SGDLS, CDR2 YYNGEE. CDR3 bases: TGTGCCAGCAGCGGACGAGCCGGGGGGGGCTCAGATACGCAGTATTTT. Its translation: CASSGRAGGGSDTQYF.

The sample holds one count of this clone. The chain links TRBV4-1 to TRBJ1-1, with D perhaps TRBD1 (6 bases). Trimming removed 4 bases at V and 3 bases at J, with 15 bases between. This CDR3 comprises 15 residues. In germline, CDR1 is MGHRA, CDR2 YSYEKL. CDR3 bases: TGCGCCAGCAGCCGGCAGGGAGGGGGTGACACTGAAGCTTTCTTT. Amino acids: CASSRQGGGDTEAFF.

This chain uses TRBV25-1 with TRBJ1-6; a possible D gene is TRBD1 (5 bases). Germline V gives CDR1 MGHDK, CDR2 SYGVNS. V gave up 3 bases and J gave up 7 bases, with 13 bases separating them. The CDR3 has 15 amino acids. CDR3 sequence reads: CASSEEGSGNSPLHF. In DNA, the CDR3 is TGTGCCAGCAGTGAGGAGGGGTCCGGGAATTCACCCCTCCACTTT.

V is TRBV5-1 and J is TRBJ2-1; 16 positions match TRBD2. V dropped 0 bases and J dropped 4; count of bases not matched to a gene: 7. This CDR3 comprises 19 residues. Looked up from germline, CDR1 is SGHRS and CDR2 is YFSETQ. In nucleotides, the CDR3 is TGCGCCAGCAGCTTGGCGGGACTAGCGGGGGGGACTGGTTACAATGAGCAGTTCTTC. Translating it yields CASSLAGLAGGTGYNEQFF.

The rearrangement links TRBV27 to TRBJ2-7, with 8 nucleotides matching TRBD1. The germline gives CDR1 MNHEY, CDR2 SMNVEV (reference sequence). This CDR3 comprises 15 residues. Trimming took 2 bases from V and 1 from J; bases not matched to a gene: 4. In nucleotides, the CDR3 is TGTGCCAGCAGTTTACACGGACAGGGTTCCTACGAGCAGTACGTC. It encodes CASSLHGQGSYEQYV.

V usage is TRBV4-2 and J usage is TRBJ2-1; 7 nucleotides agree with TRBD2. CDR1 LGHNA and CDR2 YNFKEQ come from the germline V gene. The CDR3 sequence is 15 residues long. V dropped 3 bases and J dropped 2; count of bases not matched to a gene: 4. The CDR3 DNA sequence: TGTGCCAGCAGCCACGCTAGCGGCACCTACAATGAGCAGTTCTTC. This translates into CASSHASGTYNEQFF.

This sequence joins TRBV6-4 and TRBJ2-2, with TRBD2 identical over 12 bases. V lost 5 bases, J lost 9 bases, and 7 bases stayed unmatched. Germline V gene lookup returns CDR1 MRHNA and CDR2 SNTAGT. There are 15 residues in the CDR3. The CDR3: CASSPTSGGARELFF. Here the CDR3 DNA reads TGTGCCAGCAGTCCGACTAGCGGGGGAGCCCGGGAGCTGTTTTTT.

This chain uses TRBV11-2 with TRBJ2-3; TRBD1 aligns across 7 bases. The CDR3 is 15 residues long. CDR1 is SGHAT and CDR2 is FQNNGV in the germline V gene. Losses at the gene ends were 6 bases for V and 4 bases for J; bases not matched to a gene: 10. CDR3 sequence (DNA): TGTGCCAGCAGAACAATCCGCCAGGGGGCAGATACGCAGTATTTT. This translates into CASRTIRQGADTQYF.

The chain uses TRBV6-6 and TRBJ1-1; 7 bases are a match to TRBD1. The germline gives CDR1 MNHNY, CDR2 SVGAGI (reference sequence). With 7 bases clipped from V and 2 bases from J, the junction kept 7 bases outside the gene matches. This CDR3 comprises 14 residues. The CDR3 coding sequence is TGTGCCAGCACCAAGGGACAGATAAACACTGAAGCTTTCTTT. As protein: CASTKGQINTEAFF.